The 5 T cell receptor beta chains presented below share a single source sample, sequenced in a study of CD8+CD57+ T cells in acquired aplastic anemia. Profiling of TCR beta VDJ combinations and CDR3 sequences used genomic DNA as template. From the reads, TCRdb called clonotypes with MiXCR, one entry per CDR3 protein. This sample carries roughly 260,000 distinct CDR3 sequences, about 44% of them seen once, and the ten largest clones take approximately 7.8%. In patients chosen for sequencing, flow cytometry had shown CD8+CD57+ cell expansion. Sequencing was performed on sorted CD4+, CD8+, or CD8+CD57+ T cells (not recorded which) from PBMCs. The receptors derive from a human donor with aplastic anemia.

To note about this clonotype: A single base separates this from a much larger clone, so it may be a read error. The J gene is TRBJ2-1, the V gene TRBV7-7; 11 bases are shared with TRBD2. The CDR3 runs to 17 residues. The germline V gene encodes CDR1 SSHAT and CDR2 FNYEAQ (reference sequence). CDR3 amino acids: CASSPQGGSGGAAELFF. The CDR3 DNA reads as TGTGCTAGCAGCCCACAGGGGGGTAGCGGGGGGGCCGCTGAGCTGTTCTTC. The variable domain in full, with the rest retrieved from reference TRBV7-7 and TRBJ2-1, is GAGVSQSPRYKVTKRGQDVTLRCDPISSHATLYWYQQALGQGPEFLTYFNYEAQPDKSGLPSDRFSAERPEGSISTLTIQRTEQRDSAMYRCASSPQGGSGGAAELFFGPGTRLTVL.

This clonotype has a count of ten or more. This chain uses TRBV2 with TRBJ2-7, with D unresolved. Germline CDR1 reads SNHLY; CDR2 reads FYNNEI. This CDR3 region has 12 residues. Trimming cost V 10 bases and J 8 bases, with 18 bases left between them. The CDR3 DNA reads TGTGCCACGATGAATGCCGAGTATAAGCAGTACTTC. It encodes CATMNAEYKQYF.

This clonotype has a count of ten or more. The CDR3 DNA reads as TGTGCCAGCAGCTTGGTCCCCCGGGACGAGCAGTACTTC. Translated: CASSLVPRDEQYF. The chain carries TRBV7-6 and TRBJ2-7; D unresolved. The CDR3 has 13 amino acids. Germline V gene lookup returns CDR1 SGHVS and CDR2 FNYEAQ. The V end lost 3 bases, the J end lost 5 bases, and 11 bases lay between the germline ends. Using reference TRBV7-6 and TRBJ2-7 for the parts outside the CDR3, the full variable domain is GAGVSQSPRYKVTKRGQDVALRCDPISGHVSLYWYRQALGQGPEFLTYFNYEAQQDKSGLPNDRFSAERPEGSISTLTIQRTEQRDSAMYRCASSLVPRDEQYFGPGTRLTVT.

Remarks on this clonotype: A much more abundant neighbour one base away suggests this may be a read error. The chain joins TRBV2 to TRBJ2-1, with TRBD2 identical over 11 bases. V lost 4 bases, J lost 5 bases, and 4 bases stayed unmatched. The CDR3 is 15 amino acids. Germline CDR1 is SNHLY and CDR2 is FYNNEI. CDR3 loop: CASSAGTSGNNEQFF. The CDR3 DNA sequence: TGTGCCAGCAGTGCCGGGACTAGCGGAAACAATGAGCAGTTCTTC. The full variable domain, completed using reference TRBV2 and TRBJ2-1, is EPEVTQTPSHQVTQMGQEVILRCVPISNHLYFYWYRQILGQKVEFLVSFYNNEISEKSEIFDDQFSVERPDGSNFTLKIRSTKLEDSAMYFCASSAGTSGNNEQFFGPGTRLTVL.

Note on this clonotype: An end of the junction does not agree with germline; a read error may underlie this. V usage is TRBV7-2 and J usage is TRBJ2-1; D remains ambiguous. The CDR3 runs 16 residues. Per the germline V gene, CDR1 is SGHTA and CDR2 is FQGNSA. The CDR3 reads CASSPAKTASCNEQFF. The CDR3 nucleotides read TGTGCCAGCAGTCCGGCCAAGACTGCGTCCTGCAATGAGCAGTTCTTC. Full variable domain (missing parts from reference TRBV7-2 and TRBJ2-1): GAGVSQSPSNKVTEKGKDVELRCDPISGHTALYWYRQSLGQGLEFLIYFQGNSAPDKSGLPSDRFSAERTGGSVSTLTIQRTQQEDSAVYLCASSPAKTASCNEQFFGPGTRLTVL.